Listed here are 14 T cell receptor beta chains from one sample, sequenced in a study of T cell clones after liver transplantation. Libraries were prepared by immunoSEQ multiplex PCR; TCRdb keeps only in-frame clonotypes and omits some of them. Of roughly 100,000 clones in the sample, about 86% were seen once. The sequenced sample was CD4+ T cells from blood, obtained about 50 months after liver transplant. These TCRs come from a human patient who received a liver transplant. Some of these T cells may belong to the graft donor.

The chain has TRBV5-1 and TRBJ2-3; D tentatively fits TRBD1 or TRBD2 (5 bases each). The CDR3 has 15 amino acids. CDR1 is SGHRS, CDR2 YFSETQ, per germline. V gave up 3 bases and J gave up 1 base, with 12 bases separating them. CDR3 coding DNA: TGCGCCAGCAGCTGGGGGAGCTTACGCACAGATACGCAGTATTTT. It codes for CASSWGSLRTDTQYF. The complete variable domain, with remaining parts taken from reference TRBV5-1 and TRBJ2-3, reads KAGVTQTPRYLIKTRGQQVTLSCSPISGHRSVSWYQQTPGQGLQFLFEYFSETQRNKGNFPGRFSGRQFSNSRSEMNVSTLELGDSALYLCASSWGSLRTDTQYFGPGTRLTVL.

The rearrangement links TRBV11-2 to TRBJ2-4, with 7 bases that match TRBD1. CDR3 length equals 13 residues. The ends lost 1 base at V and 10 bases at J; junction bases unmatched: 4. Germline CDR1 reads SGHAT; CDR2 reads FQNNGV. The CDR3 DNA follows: TGTGCCAGCAGCTTAGGACAGGGACCTATTCAGTACTTC. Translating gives CASSLGQGPIQYF.

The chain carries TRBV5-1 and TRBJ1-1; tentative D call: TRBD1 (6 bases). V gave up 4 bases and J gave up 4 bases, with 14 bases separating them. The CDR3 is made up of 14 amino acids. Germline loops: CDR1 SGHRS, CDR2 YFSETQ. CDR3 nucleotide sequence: TGCGCCAGCAGCACTAGGGGGGATAGCACTGAAGCTTTCTTT. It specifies CASSTRGDSTEAFF.

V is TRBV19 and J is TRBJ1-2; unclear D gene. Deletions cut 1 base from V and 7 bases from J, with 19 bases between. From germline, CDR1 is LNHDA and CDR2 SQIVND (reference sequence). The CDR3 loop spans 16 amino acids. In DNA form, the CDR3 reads TGTGCCAGTAGTATAGGGGCAGCCACTCCCTTTAGTGGCTACACCTTC. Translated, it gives CASSIGAATPFSGYTF.

The CDR3 DNA sequence: TGCGCCAGCAGCCTTTCTCGGGGGGATACGCAGTATTTT. Amino acids: CASSLSRGDTQYF. The chain carries TRBV4-1 and TRBJ2-3; possibly TRBD2 for D (6 bases). This CDR3 has 13 residues. CDR1 is MGHRA, CDR2 YSYEKL, per germline. Between the trimmed V and J ends, which lost 4 bases and 6 bases, there was a span of 11 bases.

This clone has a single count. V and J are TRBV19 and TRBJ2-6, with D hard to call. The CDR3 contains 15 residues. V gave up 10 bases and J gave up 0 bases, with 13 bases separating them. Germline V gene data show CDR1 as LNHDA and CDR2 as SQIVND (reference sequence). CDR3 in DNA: TGTGCCACTCAGACATATAGCTCTGGGGCCAACGTCCTGACTTTC. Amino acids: CATQTYSSGANVLTF.

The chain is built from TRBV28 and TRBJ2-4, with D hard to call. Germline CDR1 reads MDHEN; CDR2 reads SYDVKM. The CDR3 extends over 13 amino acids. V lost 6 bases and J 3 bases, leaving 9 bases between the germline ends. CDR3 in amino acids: CASRGMGKNIQYF. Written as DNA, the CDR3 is TGTGCCAGCAGAGGTATGGGCAAAAACATTCAGTACTTC.

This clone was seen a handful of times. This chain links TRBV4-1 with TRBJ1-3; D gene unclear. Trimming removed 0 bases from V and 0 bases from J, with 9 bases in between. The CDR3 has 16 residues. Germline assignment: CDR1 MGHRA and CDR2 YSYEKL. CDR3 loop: CASSQDPLSSGNTIYF. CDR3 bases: TGCGCCAGCAGCCAAGATCCGCTCAGCTCTGGAAACACCATATATTTT.

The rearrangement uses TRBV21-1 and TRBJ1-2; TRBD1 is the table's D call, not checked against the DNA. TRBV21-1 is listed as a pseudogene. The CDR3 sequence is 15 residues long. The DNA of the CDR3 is TGTGCCAGCAGCAAAGGGGGTCCAGGGGAAGGTGGCTACACCTTC. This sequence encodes CASSKGGPGEGGYTF.

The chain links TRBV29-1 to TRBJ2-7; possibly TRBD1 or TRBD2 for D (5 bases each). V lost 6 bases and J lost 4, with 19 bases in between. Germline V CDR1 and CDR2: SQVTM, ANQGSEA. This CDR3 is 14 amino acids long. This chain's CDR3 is CSVAGTGLGYEQYF. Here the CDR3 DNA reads TGCAGCGTCGCCGGGACGGGCCTCGGGTACGAGCAGTACTTC.

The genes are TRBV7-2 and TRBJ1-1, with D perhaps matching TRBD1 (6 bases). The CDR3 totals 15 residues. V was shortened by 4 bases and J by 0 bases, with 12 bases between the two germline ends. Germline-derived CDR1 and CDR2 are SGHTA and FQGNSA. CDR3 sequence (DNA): TGTGCCAGCAGCTCACAGGGTCGAATGAACACTGAAGCTTTCTTT. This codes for CASSSQGRMNTEAFF.

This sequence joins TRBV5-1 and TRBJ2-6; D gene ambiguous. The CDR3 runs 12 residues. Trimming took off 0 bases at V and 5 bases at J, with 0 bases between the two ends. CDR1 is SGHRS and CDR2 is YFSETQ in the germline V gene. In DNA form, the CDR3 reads TGCGCCAGCAGCTTGGGGGCCAACGTCCTGACTTTC. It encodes CASSLGANVLTF.

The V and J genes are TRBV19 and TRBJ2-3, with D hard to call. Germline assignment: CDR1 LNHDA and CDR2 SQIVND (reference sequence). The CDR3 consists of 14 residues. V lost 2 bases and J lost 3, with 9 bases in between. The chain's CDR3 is CASSISGSTDTQYF. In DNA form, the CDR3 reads TGTGCCAGTAGTATATCAGGCTCAACAGATACGCAGTATTTT.

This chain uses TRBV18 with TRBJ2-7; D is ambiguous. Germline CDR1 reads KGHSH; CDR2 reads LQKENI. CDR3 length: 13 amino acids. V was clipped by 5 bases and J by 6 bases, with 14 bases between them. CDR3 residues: CASSELSTLEQYF. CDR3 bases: TGTGCCAGCTCAGAGCTTTCAACTCTCGAGCAGTACTTC.